What follows are 17 T cell receptor beta chains derived from one specimen sequenced in a study of CD8 T cells in Susac syndrome. With random hexamers, reverse transcription was performed on about 0.5 to 1 ug of RNA. TCRdb reanalysed the immunoSEQ multiplex PCR reads using MiXCR and keeps one entry per CDR3 protein. The data contain about 200,000 distinct CDR3 sequences, 93% of them seen just once; the ten biggest clones take up approximately 0.1%. Sample: CD4+ T cells from PBMCs. These receptors were collected from a human donor in good health.

The chain carries TRBV6-5 and TRBJ2-7; 11 nucleotides line up with TRBD2. Germline CDR1 and CDR2: MNHEY and SVGAGI. The J segment lost 3 bases and the V segment lost 8 bases, leaving 9 bases of the junction unmatched. The CDR3 loop spans 15 amino acids. In DNA form, the CDR3 reads TGTGCCAGCCAAACCCCTAGCGGGGGGATCTACGAGCAGTACTTC. It translates to CASQTPSGGIYEQYF.

V is TRBV7-9 and J is TRBJ1-1; D remains unclear. The CDR3 loop spans 13 amino acids. Deletions cut 4 bases from V and 0 bases from J, with 6 bases between. Per germline, CDR1 SEHNR and CDR2 FQNEAQ (reference sequence). In DNA, the CDR3 is TGTGCCAGCAGCTCCAGAGTGAACACTGAAGCTTTCTTT. Amino acid sequence: CASSSRVNTEAFF.

The chain employs TRBV7-9 and TRBJ2-2, with 7 bases aligning to TRBD2. There are 17 residues in the CDR3. Trimming took 5 bases from V and 2 from J; bases not matched to a gene: 11. CDR1 is SEHNR and CDR2 is FQNEAQ in the germline V gene (reference sequence). The CDR3 spells CASSKPGLHSNTGELFF. In DNA, the CDR3 is TGTGCCAGCAGCAAGCCGGGACTACACTCAAACACCGGGGAGCTGTTTTTT.

This clonotype came up a few times. The J gene is TRBJ2-7, the V gene TRBV14; tentatively, D is TRBD1 (6 bases). Per germline, CDR1 SGHDN and CDR2 FVKESK. V gave up 4 bases and J gave up 7 bases, with 20 bases separating them. CDR3 size: 15 residues. The CDR3 region is CASSPPGTGKGEQYF. CDR3 bases: TGTGCCAGCAGCCCCCCTGGCACAGGGAAGGGGGAGCAGTACTTC.

The chain has TRBV20-1 and TRBJ2-5; weak D call: TRBD1 (7 bases). Germline assignment: CDR1 DFQATT and CDR2 SNEGSKA (reference sequence). V lost 3 bases and J 5 bases, leaving 13 bases between the germline ends. CDR3 length equals 13 residues. The CDR3 loop reads CSASPQGRETQYF. In DNA, the CDR3 is TGCAGTGCTAGTCCACAGGGGAGGGAGACCCAGTACTTC.

This chain connects TRBV27 to TRBJ2-5; 11 bases agree with TRBD2. The CDR3 is 18 amino acids. CDR1 is MNHEY and CDR2 is SMNVEV in the germline V gene (reference sequence). Trimming removed 0 bases from V and 3 bases from J; junction bases left unmatched: 9. Here the CDR3 reads CASSLSWLAGGEKETQYF. The CDR3 DNA sequence: TGTGCCAGCAGTTTATCGTGGCTAGCGGGGGGAGAGAAAGAGACCCAGTACTTC.

In its sample, this clonotype was seen a few times. V gene TRBV12-3 or TRBV12-4 combines with J gene TRBJ1-1; the D is unclear. V was clipped by 11 bases and J by 4 bases, with 17 bases between them. CDR3 length equals 13 residues. The CDR3: CAATPVTGTEAFF. For the CDR3, the DNA is TGTGCCGCCACCCCGGTTACGGGCACTGAAGCTTTCTTT.

This clonotype was seen once. The rearrangement uses TRBV7-3 and TRBJ2-6, with TRBD1 as a possible D gene (6 bases). Trimming removed 0 bases from V and 1 base from J, with 10 bases in between. CDR1 and CDR2 (germline): SGHTA, FQGTGA. The CDR3 is 17 amino acids. CDR3 region: CASSLTGGSSGANVLTF. As DNA, the CDR3 is TGTGCCAGCAGCTTAACAGGGGGTTCTTCTGGGGCCAACGTCCTGACTTTC.

The chain links TRBV7-9 to TRBJ2-5; D unresolved. Trimming removed 3 bases from V and 5 bases from J, with 7 bases in between. CDR3 length equals 12 residues. Germline V gene sequence: CDR1 SEHNR, CDR2 FQNEAQ (reference sequence). The DNA for the CDR3 is TGTGCCAGCAGCTTTACTCACGAGACCCAGTACTTC. Its protein product is CASSFTHETQYF.

This sequence joins TRBV6-5 and TRBJ2-5; D is unclear. Between the trimmed V and J ends, which lost 0 bases and 9 bases, there was a span of 20 bases. Per the germline V gene, CDR1 is MNHEY and CDR2 is SVGAGI. The CDR3 runs to 16 residues. CDR3 in DNA: TGTGCCAGCAGTTACTCGATCATACCAGGCGAAATGGCCCAGTACTTC. Amino acids: CASSYSIIPGEMAQYF.

This chain uses TRBV29-1 with TRBJ1-3, with unresolved D. Germline loops: CDR1 SQVTM, CDR2 ANQGSEA. The CDR3 runs 13 residues. V lost 3 bases and J lost 0, with 6 bases in between. The CDR3 DNA reads TGCAGCGTTGACGCCGACTCTGGAAACACCATATATTTT. As protein: CSVDADSGNTIYF.

V and J are TRBV10-3 and TRBJ2-3, with TRBD2 matching 12 bases. The CDR3 extends over 13 amino acids. Germline CDR1 is ENHRY and CDR2 is SYGVKD. V trimming: 8 bases; J trimming: 6 bases; junction bases outside the gene matches: 3. CDR3 region: CAIATSGGDTQYF. The CDR3 nucleotides read TGTGCCATCGCGACTAGCGGGGGTGATACGCAGTATTTT.

The chain is built from TRBV29-1 and TRBJ1-6, with no clear D. Germline V gives CDR1 SQVTM, CDR2 ANQGSEA. The CDR3 length is 13 residues. Trimming removed 4 bases from V and 0 bases from J, with 4 bases in between. DNA of the CDR3: TGCAGCGTTGGCCTCTCCTATAATTCACCCCTCCACTTT. Its translation: CSVGLSYNSPLHF.

The gene calls are TRBV5-1 and TRBJ2-7; the match to TRBD1 covers 7 bases. J lost 1 base, V lost 1 base, and 2 bases had no gene match. From germline, CDR1 is SGHRS and CDR2 YFSETQ. This CDR3 has 14 residues. The CDR3 nucleotides are TGCGCCAGCAGCTTGAGGGGGCCTTCCTACGAGCAGTACTTC. Encoded protein: CASSLRGPSYEQYF.

This chain's CDR3 is CASSLVIGGELFF. CDR3 nucleotides: TGTGCCAGCAGCTTAGTTATTGGCGGGGAGCTGTTTTTT. This sequence joins TRBV7-9 and TRBJ2-2; D unresolved. CDR1 SEHNR and CDR2 FQNEAQ come from the germline V gene (reference sequence). This CDR3 has 13 amino acids. V was shortened by 1 base and J by 7 bases, with 7 bases between the two germline ends.

Turning to this clonotype: One end of the junction varies from germline; a read error may be responsible. The chain couples TRBV10-3 to TRBJ1-2; no reliable D call. CDR1 is ENHRY, CDR2 SYGVKD, per germline. The CDR3 spans 15 residues. The CDR3 protein is CAISEGRIMNYGYAF. CDR3 in DNA: TGTGCCATCAGTGAGGGGCGGATCATGAACTATGGCTACGCCTTC.

This clonotype was seen once. The chain uses TRBV6-1 and TRBJ1-6, with D perhaps matching TRBD1 (5 bases). Germline CDR1 and CDR2: MNHNS and SASEGT. The CDR3 is made up of 17 amino acids. V lost 5 bases and J 0 bases, leaving 14 bases between the germline ends. The CDR3 region is CASSTLGGGSYNSPLHF. The CDR3 region has the DNA TGTGCCAGCAGTACCCTCGGTGGGGGCTCCTATAATTCACCCCTCCACTTT.